The 18 T cell receptor beta chains in this list originate from one sample, sequenced in a study of cytomegalovirus exposure and HLA in healthy donors. Primers: 60 Vbeta forward and 13 Jbeta reverse. Repertoires were generated with immunoSEQ multiplex PCR, while TCRdb's copy carries only in-frame clones and drops some. The data show about 180,000 clones, with roughly four fifths seen just once and about 2.7% held by the top ten. Sequenced: PBMCs. The source is a male donor in good health and CMV-seronegative.

This chain uses TRBV9 with TRBJ1-1; no firm D call. CDR1 SGDLS and CDR2 YYNGEE come from the germline V gene. The ends were cut back, 1 base at V and 2 bases at J, with 9 bases in the middle. The CDR3 consists of 14 residues. The CDR3 region is CASSVRVANTEAFF. CDR3 bases: TGTGCCAGCAGCGTAAGAGTCGCCAACACTGAAGCTTTCTTT.

The rearrangement links TRBV12-5 to TRBJ2-2, with D maybe TRBD2 (5 bases). The CDR3 consists of 12 residues. Germline V lookup: CDR1 LGHNT, CDR2 FRNRAP. The V and J ends lost 3 bases and 13 bases respectively, with 12 bases between them. CDR3 amino acids: CASGFPIRGLFF. CDR3 sequence (DNA): TGTGCTAGTGGTTTCCCCATCCGGGGGCTGTTTTTT.

The chain recombines TRBV30 with TRBJ1-3; unclear D gene. The CDR3 totals 13 residues. Germline V gene lookup returns CDR1 GTSNPN and CDR2 SVGIG (reference sequence). V lost 7 bases, J lost 0 bases, and 10 bases lay in between. The chain's CDR3 is CASSGISGNTIYF. The DNA for the CDR3 is TGTGCCTCCTCGGGGATCTCTGGAAACACCATATATTTT. The full variable domain, completed using reference TRBV30 and TRBJ1-3, is SQTIHQWPATLVQPVGSPLSLECTVEGTSNPNLYWYRQAAGRGLQLLFYSVGIGQISSEVPQNLSASRPQDRQFILSSKKLLLSDSGFYLCASSGISGNTIYFGEGSWLTVV.

The chain uses TRBV7-9 and TRBJ2-1; 8 nucleotides align to TRBD2. The CDR3 has 16 amino acids. Germline assignment: CDR1 SEHNR and CDR2 FQNEAQ (reference sequence). The trim removed 3 bases at V and 5 bases at J, leaving 9 bases unmatched. CDR3 coding DNA: TGTGCCAGCAGCTTCCCTGGTAGCGGGGCAAACAATGAGCAGTTCTTC. This translates into CASSFPGSGANNEQFF.

The rearrangement links TRBV30 to TRBJ1-1, with 8 bases identical to TRBD1. The CDR3 has 12 amino acids. Germline values: CDR1 GTSNPN, CDR2 SVGIG (reference sequence). The trim removed 8 bases at V and 5 bases at J, leaving 7 bases unmatched. CDR3 sequence reads: CAGTQGVTEAFF. The CDR3 nucleotides read TGTGCCGGGACACAGGGGGTGACTGAAGCTTTCTTT. Filled out from reference TRBV30 and TRBJ1-1, the complete variable domain reads SQTIHQWPATLVQPVGSPLSLECTVEGTSNPNLYWYRQAAGRGLQLLFYSVGIGQISSEVPQNLSASRPQDRQFILSSKKLLLSDSGFYLCAGTQGVTEAFFGQGTRLTVV.

The chain is built from TRBV6-5 and TRBJ2-1, with TRBD2 identical over 10 bases. Germline CDR1 reads MNHEY; CDR2 reads SVGAGI. CDR3 length equals 13 residues. V lost 0 bases to trimming and J lost 16 bases; unmatched junction nucleotides: 6. Here the CDR3 reads CASSYSIRTSGFF. The CDR3 DNA sequence: TGTGCCAGCAGTTACTCGATTCGGACTAGCGGTTTCTTC.

The chain combines TRBV9 with TRBJ1-1; D uncertain. V was trimmed by 3 bases and J by 0 bases, leaving 6 bases between them. Germline values: CDR1 SGDLS, CDR2 YYNGEE. The CDR3 totals 13 residues. The CDR3 bases are TGTGCCAGCAGCGCTACGGTGAACACTGAAGCTTTCTTT. The encoded protein is CASSATVNTEAFF. Drawing the rest from reference TRBV9 and TRBJ1-1, the complete variable domain is DSGVTQTPKHLITATGQRVTLRCSPRSGDLSVYWYQQSLDQGLQFLIQYYNGEERAKGNILERFSAQQFPDLHSELNLSSLELGDSALYFCASSATVNTEAFFGQGTRLTVV.

This chain joins TRBV6-5 and TRBJ1-5; D uncertain. Germline CDR1 MNHEY, CDR2 SVGAGI. V was trimmed by 2 bases and J by 6 bases, leaving 11 bases between them. The CDR3 extends over 14 amino acids. CDR3 bases: TGTGCCAGCAGTTACCGGGGTTCCGGTCAGCCCCAGCATTTT. As protein: CASSYRGSGQPQHF.

The chain uses TRBV4-3 and TRBJ1-2; possible D gene TRBD1, 6 bases. Germline V gene lookup returns CDR1 LGHNA and CDR2 YSLEER. The CDR3 is 16 amino acids. With 0 bases removed from V and 6 bases from J, the gap between germline ends came to 17 bases. The CDR3 region is CASSQDVSGGADGYTF. The CDR3 coding sequence is TGCGCCAGCAGCCAAGATGTATCGGGGGGCGCTGATGGCTACACCTTC.

CDR3 protein: CASSFLAGAYNEQFF. CDR3 coding DNA: TGTGCCAGCAGTTTCTTGGCAGGTGCCTACAATGAGCAGTTCTTC. This sequence joins TRBV28 and TRBJ2-1; D ambiguous. There are 15 residues in the CDR3. The V end lost 3 bases, the J end lost 2 bases, and 11 bases lay between the germline ends. CDR1 is MDHEN, CDR2 SYDVKM, per germline.

The V gene is TRBV5-4, the J gene TRBJ1-4; D is ambiguous. The germline CDR1 and CDR2 sequences are SGHNT and YYREEE (reference sequence). The CDR3 contains 15 residues. V shed 4 bases and J shed 6 bases, with 16 bases lying between them. The CDR3 DNA reads as TGTGCCAGCAGCCCACGGGGAGGGCTTGATGAAAAACTGTTTTTT. Amino acid sequence: CASSPRGGLDEKLFF.

The chain's CDR3 is CASSPGGEASYEQYF. The CDR3 DNA reads TGTGCCAGCAGCCCTGGGGGGGAGGCCTCCTACGAGCAGTACTTC. The chain joins TRBV9 to TRBJ2-5, with TRBD2 matching 7 bases. Near its end, the DNA agrees better with TRBJ2-7, so the J call may be wrong. This CDR3 region has 15 residues. Germline V gene sequence: CDR1 SGDLS, CDR2 YYNGEE.

This chain links TRBV27 with TRBJ1-5; D is ambiguous. V lost 2 bases and J 6 bases, leaving 11 bases between the germline ends. The V gene's germline CDR1 is MNHEY and CDR2 SMNVEV (reference sequence). The CDR3 sequence is 14 residues long. In nucleotides, the CDR3 is TGTGCCAGCAGTTTAAGAGGGTTTAGTCAGCCCCAGCATTTT. Residues: CASSLRGFSQPQHF.

The table lists this clone with a count of one. The gene calls are TRBV19 and TRBJ1-2; TRBD1 matches at 7 bases. V lost 1 base to trimming and J lost 7 bases; unmatched junction nucleotides: 12. CDR3 size: 16 residues. CDR1 and CDR2 (germline): LNHDA, SQIVND (reference sequence). In DNA, the CDR3 is TGTGCCAGTAGTATAGCCCCCAGCAGGGGGTCCGGTGGCTACACCTTC. Its protein product is CASSIAPSRGSGGYTF. Full variable domain (outside the CDR3, taken from reference TRBV19 and TRBJ1-2): DGGITQSPKYLFRKEGQNVTLSCEQNLNHDAMYWYRQDPGQGLRLIYYSQIVNDFQKGDIAEGYSVSREKKESFPLTVTSAQKNPTAFYLCASSIAPSRGSGGYTFGSGTRLTVV.

The chain joins TRBV30 to TRBJ2-3; no clear D gene. The CDR3 has 13 residues. Trimming removed 0 bases from V and 0 bases from J, with 4 bases in between. Germline V gene lookup returns CDR1 GTSNPN and CDR2 SVGIG (reference sequence). Here the CDR3 reads CAWSVQSTDTQYF. The CDR3 nucleotides are TGTGCCTGGAGTGTACAAAGCACAGATACGCAGTATTTT.

The V gene is TRBV10-2, the J gene TRBJ1-5; D not certain. Germline CDR1 WSHSY, CDR2 SAAADI. V lost 6 bases, J lost 7 bases, and 10 bases lay in between. The CDR3 totals 12 residues. The CDR3 sequence: CASSDAVQPQHF. In DNA form, the CDR3 reads TGCGCCAGCAGCGACGCGGTACAGCCCCAGCATTTT.

The chain recombines TRBV14 with TRBJ2-1, with no clear D. CDR1 is SGHDN, CDR2 FVKESK, per germline. CDR3 length: 13 amino acids. The V end was cut by 1 base, the J end by 4 bases, with 5 bases between. For the CDR3, the DNA is TGTGCCAGCAGCCAAGGGCCTTACAATGAGCAGTTCTTC. Its protein product is CASSQGPYNEQFF.

This clone showed up just a few times. This sequence joins TRBV20-1 and TRBJ1-2; 8 positions agree with TRBD1. Germline V gives CDR1 DFQATT, CDR2 SNEGSKA (reference sequence). V trimming: 4 bases; J trimming: 13 bases; junction bases outside the gene matches: 8. The CDR3 has 11 amino acids. Here the CDR3 DNA reads TGCAGTGCTAAAAAACAGGGGGGCCTCACCTTC. As protein: CSAKKQGGLTF.